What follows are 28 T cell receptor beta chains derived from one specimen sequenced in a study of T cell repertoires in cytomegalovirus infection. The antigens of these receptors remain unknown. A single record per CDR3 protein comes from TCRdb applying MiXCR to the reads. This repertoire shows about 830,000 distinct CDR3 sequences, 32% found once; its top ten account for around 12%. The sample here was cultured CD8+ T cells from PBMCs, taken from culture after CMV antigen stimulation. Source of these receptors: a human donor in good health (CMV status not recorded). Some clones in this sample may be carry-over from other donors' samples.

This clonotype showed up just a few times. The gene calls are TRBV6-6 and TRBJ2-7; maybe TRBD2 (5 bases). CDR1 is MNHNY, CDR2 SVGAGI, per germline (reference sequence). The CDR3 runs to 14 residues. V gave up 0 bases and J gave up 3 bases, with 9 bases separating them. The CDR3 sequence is CASSYSTRDYEQYF. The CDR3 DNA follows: TGTGCCAGCAGTTACTCCACTAGGGACTACGAGCAGTACTTC.

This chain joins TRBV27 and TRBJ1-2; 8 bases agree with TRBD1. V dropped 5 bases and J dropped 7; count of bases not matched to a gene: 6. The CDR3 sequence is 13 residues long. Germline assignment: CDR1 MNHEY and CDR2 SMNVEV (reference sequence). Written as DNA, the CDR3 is TGTGCCAGCAGTCCCCGGACAGGGCTTGGCTACACCTTC. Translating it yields CASSPRTGLGYTF.

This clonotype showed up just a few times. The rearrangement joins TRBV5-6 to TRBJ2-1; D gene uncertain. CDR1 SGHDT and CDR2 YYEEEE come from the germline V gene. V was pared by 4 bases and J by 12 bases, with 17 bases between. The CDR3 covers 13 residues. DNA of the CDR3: TGTGCCAGCAGCCCGGAAGCTGGACCCCCGCAGTTCTTC. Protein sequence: CASSPEAGPPQFF. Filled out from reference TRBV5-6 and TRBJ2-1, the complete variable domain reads DAGVTQSPTHLIKTRGQQVTLRCSPKSGHDTVSWYQQALGQGPQFIFQYYEEEERQRGNFPDRFSGHQFPNYSSELNVNALLLGDSALYLCASSPEAGPPQFFGPGTRLTVL.

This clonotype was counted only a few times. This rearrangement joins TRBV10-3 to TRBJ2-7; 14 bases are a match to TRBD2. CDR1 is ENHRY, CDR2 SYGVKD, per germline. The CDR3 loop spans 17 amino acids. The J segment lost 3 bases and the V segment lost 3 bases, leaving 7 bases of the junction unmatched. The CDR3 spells CAISDPGLAGDHYEQYV. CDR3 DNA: TGTGCCATCAGTGACCCGGGACTAGCGGGGGATCACTACGAGCAGTACGTC.

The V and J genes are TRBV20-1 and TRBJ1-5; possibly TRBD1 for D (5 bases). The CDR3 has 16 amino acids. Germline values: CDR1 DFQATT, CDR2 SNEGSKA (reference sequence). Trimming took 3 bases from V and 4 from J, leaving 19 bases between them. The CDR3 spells CSASHRAGTANQPQHF. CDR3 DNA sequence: TGCAGTGCTAGCCATAGAGCCGGGACGGCAAATCAGCCCCAGCATTTT.

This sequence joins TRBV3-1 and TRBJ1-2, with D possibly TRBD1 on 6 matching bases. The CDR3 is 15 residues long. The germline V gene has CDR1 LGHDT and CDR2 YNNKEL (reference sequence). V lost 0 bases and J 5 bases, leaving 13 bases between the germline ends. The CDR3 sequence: CASSQDSGVRYGYTF. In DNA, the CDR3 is TGTGCCAGCAGCCAAGATTCAGGGGTTCGATATGGCTACACCTTC.

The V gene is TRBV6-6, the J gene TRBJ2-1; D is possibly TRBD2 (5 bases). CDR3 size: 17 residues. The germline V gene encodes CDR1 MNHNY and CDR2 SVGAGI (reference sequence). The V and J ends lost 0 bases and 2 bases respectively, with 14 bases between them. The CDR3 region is CASSYSNPGTTYNEQFF. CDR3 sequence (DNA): TGTGCCAGCAGTTACTCGAATCCGGGAACCACCTACAATGAGCAGTTCTTC.

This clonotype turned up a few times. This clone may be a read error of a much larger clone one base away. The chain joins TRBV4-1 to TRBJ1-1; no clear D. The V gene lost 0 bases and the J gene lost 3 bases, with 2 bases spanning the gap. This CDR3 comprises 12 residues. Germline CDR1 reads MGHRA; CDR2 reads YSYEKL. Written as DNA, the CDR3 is TGCGCCAGCAGCCAAGATTACACTGAAGCTTTCTTT. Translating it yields CASSQDYTEAFF.

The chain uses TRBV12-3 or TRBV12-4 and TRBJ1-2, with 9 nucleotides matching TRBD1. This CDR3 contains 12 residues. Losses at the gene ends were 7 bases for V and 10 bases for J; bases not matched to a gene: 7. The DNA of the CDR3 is TGTGCCAGCATTAACCGGGACAGGGACTACACCTTC. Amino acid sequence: CASINRDRDYTF.

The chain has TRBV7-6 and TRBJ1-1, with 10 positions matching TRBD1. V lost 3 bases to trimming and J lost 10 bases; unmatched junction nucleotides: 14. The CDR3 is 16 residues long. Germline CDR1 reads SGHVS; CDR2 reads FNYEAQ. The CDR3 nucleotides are TGTGCCAGCAGCTTCCGGGACAGGGGAATGTACGGGGCAGCTTTCTTT. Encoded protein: CASSFRDRGMYGAAFF.

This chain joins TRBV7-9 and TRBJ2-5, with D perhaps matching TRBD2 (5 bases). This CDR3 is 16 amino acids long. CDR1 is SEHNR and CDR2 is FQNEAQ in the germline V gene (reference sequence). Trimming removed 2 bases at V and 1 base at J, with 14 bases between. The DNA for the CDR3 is TGTGCCAGCAGCTTATTTCGCACCGGGGTCCAAGAGACCCAGTACTTC. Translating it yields CASSLFRTGVQETQYF.

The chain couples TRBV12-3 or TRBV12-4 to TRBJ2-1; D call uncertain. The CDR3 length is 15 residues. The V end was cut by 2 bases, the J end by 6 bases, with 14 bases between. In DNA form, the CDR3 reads TGTGCCAGCAGTTTATGGCCGAATGATGGCAATGAGCAGTTCTTC. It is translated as CASSLWPNDGNEQFF.

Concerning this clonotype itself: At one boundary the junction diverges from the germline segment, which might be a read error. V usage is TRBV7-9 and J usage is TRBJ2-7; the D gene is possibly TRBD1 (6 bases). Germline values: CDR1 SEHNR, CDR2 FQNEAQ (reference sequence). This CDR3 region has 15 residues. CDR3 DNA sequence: TGTGCCAACAGCACCCGGACAGCCACCGCCTACGAGCAGTACTTC. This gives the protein CANSTRTATAYEQYF.

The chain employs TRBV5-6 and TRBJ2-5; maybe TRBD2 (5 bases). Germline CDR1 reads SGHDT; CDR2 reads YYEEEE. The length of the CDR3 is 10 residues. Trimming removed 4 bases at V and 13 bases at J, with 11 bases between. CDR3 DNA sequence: TGTGCCAGCAGCGGGGAGAGGTTGTACTTC. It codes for CASSGERLYF.

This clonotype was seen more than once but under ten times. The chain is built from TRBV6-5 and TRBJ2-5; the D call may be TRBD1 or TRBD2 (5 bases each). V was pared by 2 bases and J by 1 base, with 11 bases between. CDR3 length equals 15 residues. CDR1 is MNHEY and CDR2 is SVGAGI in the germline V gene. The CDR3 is CASSYRGAPQETQYF. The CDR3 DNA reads TGTGCCAGCAGTTACCGAGGGGCCCCCCAAGAGACCCAGTACTTC.

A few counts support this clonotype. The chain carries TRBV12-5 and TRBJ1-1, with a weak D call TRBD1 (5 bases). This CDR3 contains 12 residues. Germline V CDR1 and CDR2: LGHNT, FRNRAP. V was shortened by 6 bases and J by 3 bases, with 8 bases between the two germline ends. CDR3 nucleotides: TGTGCTAGTGGGACGGGGGACACTGAAGCTTTCTTT. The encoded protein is CASGTGDTEAFF.

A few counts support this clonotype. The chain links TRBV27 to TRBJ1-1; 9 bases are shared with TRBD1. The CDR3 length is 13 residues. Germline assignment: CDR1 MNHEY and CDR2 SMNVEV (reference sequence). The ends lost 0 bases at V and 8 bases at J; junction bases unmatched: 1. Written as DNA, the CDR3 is TGTGCCAGCAGTTTATCAGGGACAGGGGAAGCTTTCTTT. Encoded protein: CASSLSGTGEAFF.

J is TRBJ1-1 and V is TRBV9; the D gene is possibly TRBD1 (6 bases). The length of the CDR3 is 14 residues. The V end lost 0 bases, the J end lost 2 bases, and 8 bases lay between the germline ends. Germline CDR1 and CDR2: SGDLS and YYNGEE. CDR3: CASSVEGGNTEAFF. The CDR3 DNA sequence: TGTGCCAGCAGCGTAGAGGGGGGTAACACTGAAGCTTTCTTT. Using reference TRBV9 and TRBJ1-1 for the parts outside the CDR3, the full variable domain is DSGVTQTPKHLITATGQRVTLRCSPRSGDLSVYWYQQSLDQGLQFLIQYYNGEERAKGNILERFSAQQFPDLHSELNLSSLELGDSALYFCASSVEGGNTEAFFGQGTRLTVV.

As DNA, the CDR3 is TGCGCCAGCGGCAGGGGTGTGGCAACTGAAGCTTTCTTT. This codes for CASGRGVATEAFF. V gene TRBV5-1 combines with J gene TRBJ1-1; the D gene is possibly TRBD1 (6 bases). From germline, CDR1 is SGHRS and CDR2 YFSETQ. The CDR3 covers 13 residues. V was cut by 7 bases and J by 5 bases, with 15 bases left in between.

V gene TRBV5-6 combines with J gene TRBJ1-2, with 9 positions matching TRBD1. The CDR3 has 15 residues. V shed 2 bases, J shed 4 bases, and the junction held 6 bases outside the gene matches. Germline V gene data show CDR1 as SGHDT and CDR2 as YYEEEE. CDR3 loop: CASSLRDRAGYGYTF. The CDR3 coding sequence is TGTGCCAGCAGCTTAAGGGACAGGGCTGGCTATGGCTACACCTTC.

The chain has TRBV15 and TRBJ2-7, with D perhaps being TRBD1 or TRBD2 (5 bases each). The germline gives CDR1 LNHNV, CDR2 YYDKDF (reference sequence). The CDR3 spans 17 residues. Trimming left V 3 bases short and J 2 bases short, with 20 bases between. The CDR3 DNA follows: TGTGCCACCAGCAGGACTTTGGACGGGAAAGGGGCCTACGAGCAGTACGTC. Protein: CATSRTLDGKGAYEQYV.

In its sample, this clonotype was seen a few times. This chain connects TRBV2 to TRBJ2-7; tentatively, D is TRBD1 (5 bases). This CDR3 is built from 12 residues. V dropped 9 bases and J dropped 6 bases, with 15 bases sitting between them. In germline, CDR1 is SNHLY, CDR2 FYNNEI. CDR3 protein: CASLQGVGEQYF. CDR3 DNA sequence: TGTGCCAGTCTTCAAGGGGTGGGCGAGCAGTACTTC.

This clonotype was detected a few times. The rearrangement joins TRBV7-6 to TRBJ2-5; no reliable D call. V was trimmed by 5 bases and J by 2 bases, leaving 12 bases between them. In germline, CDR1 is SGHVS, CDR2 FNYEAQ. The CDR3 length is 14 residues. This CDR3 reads CASSTRRMQETQYF. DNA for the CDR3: TGTGCCAGCAGCACGCGACGGATGCAAGAGACCCAGTACTTC.

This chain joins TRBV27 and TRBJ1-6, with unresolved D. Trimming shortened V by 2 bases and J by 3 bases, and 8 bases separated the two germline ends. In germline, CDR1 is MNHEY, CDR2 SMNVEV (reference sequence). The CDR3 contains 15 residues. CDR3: CASSLRVYYNSPLHF. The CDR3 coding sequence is TGTGCCAGCAGTTTAAGGGTTTACTATAATTCACCCCTCCACTTT.

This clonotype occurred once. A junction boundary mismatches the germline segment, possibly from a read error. CDR3 coding DNA: TGTGCCAGCGCGGGGATCCCCGGGGAGCAGTTTTTT. The encoded protein is CASAGIPGEQFF. V usage is TRBV6-1 and J usage is TRBJ2-2; D perhaps matches TRBD2 (6 bases). CDR3 length: 12 amino acids. Germline CDR1 is MNHNS and CDR2 is SASEGT.

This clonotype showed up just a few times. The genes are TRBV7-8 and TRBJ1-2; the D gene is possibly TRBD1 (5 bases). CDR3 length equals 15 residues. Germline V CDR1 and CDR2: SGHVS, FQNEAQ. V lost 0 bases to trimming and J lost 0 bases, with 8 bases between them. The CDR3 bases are TGTGCCAGCAGCTTAGCGGGACGGTCTAACTATGGCTACACCTTC. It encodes CASSLAGRSNYGYTF.

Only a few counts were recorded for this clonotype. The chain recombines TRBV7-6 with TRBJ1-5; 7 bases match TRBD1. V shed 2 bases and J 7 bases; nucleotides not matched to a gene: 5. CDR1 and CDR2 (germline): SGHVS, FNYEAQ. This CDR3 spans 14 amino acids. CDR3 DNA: TGTGCCAGCAGCTTAATTCCAGGGGGACAGCCCCAGCATTTT. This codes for CASSLIPGGQPQHF. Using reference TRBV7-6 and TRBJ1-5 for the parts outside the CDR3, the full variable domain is GAGVSQSPRYKVTKRGQDVALRCDPISGHVSLYWYRQALGQGPEFLTYFNYEAQQDKSGLPNDRFSAERPEGSISTLTIQRTEQRDSAMYRCASSLIPGGQPQHFGDGTRLSIL.

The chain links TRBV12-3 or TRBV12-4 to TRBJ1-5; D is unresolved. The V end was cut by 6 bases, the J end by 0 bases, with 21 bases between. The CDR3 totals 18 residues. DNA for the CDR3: TGTGCCAGCAGCTTTACTCCGGGGAACTCGTATAGCAATCAGCCCCAGCATTTT. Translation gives CASSFTPGNSYSNQPQHF.